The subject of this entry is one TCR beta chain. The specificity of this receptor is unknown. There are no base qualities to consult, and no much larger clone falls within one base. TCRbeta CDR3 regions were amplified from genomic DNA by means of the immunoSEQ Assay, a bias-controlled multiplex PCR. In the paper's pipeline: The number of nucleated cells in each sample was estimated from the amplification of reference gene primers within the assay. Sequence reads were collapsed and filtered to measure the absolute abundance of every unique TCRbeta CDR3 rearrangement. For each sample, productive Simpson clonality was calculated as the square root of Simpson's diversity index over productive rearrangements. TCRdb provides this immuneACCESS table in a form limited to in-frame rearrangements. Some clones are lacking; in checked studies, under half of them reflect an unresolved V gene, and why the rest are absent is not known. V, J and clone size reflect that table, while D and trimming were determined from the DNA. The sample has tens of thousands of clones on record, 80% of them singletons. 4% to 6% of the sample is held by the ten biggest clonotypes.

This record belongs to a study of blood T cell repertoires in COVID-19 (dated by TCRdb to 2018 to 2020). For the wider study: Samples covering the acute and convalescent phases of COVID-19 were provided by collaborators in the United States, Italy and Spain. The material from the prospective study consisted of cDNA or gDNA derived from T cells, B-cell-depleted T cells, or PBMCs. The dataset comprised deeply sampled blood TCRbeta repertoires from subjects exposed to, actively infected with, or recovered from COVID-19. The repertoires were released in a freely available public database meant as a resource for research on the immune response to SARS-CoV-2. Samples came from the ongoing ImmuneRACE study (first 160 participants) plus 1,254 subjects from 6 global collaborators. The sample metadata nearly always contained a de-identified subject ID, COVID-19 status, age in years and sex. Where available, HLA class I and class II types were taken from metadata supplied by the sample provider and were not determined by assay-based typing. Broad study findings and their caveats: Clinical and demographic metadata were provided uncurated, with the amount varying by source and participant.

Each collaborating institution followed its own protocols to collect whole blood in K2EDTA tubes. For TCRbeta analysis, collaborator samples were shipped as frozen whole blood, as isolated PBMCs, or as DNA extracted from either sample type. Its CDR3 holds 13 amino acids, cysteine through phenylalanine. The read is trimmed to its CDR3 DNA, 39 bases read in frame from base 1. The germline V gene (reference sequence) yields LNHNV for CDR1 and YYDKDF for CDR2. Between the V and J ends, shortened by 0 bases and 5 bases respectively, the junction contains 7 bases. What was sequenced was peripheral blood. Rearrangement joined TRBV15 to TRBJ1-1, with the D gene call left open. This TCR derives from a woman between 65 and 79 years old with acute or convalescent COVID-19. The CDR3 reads CATSRDISTEAFF. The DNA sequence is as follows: TGTGCCACCAGCAGAGATATTAGTACTGAAGCTTTCTTT.